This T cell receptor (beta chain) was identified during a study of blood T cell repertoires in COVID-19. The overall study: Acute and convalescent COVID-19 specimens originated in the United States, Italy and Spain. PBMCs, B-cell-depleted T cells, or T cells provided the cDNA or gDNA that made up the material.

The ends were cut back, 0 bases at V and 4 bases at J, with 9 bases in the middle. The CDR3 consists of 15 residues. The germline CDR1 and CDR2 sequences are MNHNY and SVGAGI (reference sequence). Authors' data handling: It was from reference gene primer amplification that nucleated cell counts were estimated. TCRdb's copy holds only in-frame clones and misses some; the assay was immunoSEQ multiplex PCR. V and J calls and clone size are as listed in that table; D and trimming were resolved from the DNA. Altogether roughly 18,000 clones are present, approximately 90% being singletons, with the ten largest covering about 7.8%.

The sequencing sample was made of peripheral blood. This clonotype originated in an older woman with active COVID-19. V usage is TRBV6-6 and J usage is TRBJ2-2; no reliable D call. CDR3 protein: CASSYSSQITGELFF. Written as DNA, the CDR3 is TGTGCCAGCAGTTACTCTAGCCAGATCACCGGGGAGCTGTTTTTT.